Below are 30 T cell receptor beta chains sequenced from a single sample in a study of T cell responses to AZD1222 COVID-19 vaccine. Generated by immunoSEQ multiplex PCR, the TCRdb table keeps only in-frame clones and is missing some. The repertoire consists of about 120,000 clones, with about 90% occurring once and the leading ten covering approximately 1%. Specimen: peripheral blood, collected on day 0 of AZD1222 vaccination. All receptors come from an adult in good health.

V gene TRBV27 combines with J gene TRBJ2-6; 8 bases are shared with TRBD1. The CDR3 extends over 15 amino acids. The germline V gene has CDR1 MNHEY and CDR2 SMNVEV (reference sequence). With V trimmed by 4 bases and J by 2 bases, 1 base remained unmatched. This CDR3 is CASSSQGAGANVLTF. CDR3 DNA sequence: TGTGCCAGCAGTTCACAGGGGGCTGGGGCCAACGTCCTGACTTTC.

The gene calls are TRBV2 and TRBJ1-5; unclear D gene. Germline lookup yields CDR1 SNHLY and CDR2 FYNNEI. The CDR3 runs 15 residues. V lost 2 bases to trimming and J lost 0 bases, with 8 bases between them. The CDR3 DNA reads as TGTGCCAGCAGTGAATCCGGGTATAGCAATCAGCCCCAGCATTTT. The encoded protein is CASSESGYSNQPQHF.

The count of this clone is one. The chain combines TRBV6-5 with TRBJ2-7, with 9 bases that match TRBD1. This CDR3 is 15 amino acids long. Germline CDR1 is MNHEY and CDR2 is SVGAGI. The J segment lost 0 bases and the V segment lost 6 bases, leaving 6 bases of the junction unmatched. The CDR3 protein is CASSRGQGGSYEQYF. The DNA for the CDR3 is TGTGCCAGCAGCCGGGGACAGGGAGGCTCCTACGAGCAGTACTTC.

The chain has TRBV12-3 or TRBV12-4 and TRBJ2-2, with 8 bases identical to TRBD2. This CDR3 region has 13 residues. Germline trimming cut 8 bases from V and 5 bases from J; bases unmatched to any gene: 4. The CDR3 coding sequence is TGTGCCAGCCGGGAGGGGGGAACCGGGGAGCTGTTTTTT. Translating it yields CASREGGTGELFF.

The V gene is TRBV5-1, the J gene TRBJ2-5, with D maybe TRBD1 (6 bases). Trimming took off 3 bases at V and 7 bases at J, with 19 bases between the two ends. This CDR3 is 15 amino acids long. Germline lookup yields CDR1 SGHRS and CDR2 YFSETQ. DNA for the CDR3: TGCGCCAGCAGCTCCCCCCGCCAGGGGTCCGGGACCCAGTACTTC. Its translation: CASSSPRQGSGTQYF.

The chain has TRBV30 and TRBJ1-3; D is undetermined. V dropped 3 bases and J dropped 4 bases, with 13 bases sitting between them. The CDR3 is made up of 14 amino acids. Germline V CDR1 and CDR2: GTSNPN, SVGIG (reference sequence). CDR3 residues: CAWSPGVGGNTIYF. In DNA form, the CDR3 reads TGTGCCTGGAGCCCGGGAGTCGGAGGAAACACCATATATTTT.

The gene calls are TRBV10-3 and TRBJ1-5, with D hard to call. Germline V gene sequence: CDR1 ENHRY, CDR2 SYGVKD. The V end lost 4 bases, the J end lost 0 bases, and 7 bases lay between the germline ends. The CDR3 loop spans 14 amino acids. The CDR3 DNA follows: TGTGCCATCAGTGCACAGAGTAGCAATCAGCCCCAGCATTTT. It codes for CAISAQSSNQPQHF.

This CDR3 reads CASSRRQRGGEKLFF. The CDR3 nucleotides read TGTGCCAGCAGCCGACGACAGAGGGGCGGAGAAAAACTGTTTTTT. The V call is TRBV7-8, the J call TRBJ1-4; tentative D call: TRBD1 (5 bases). This CDR3 is built from 15 residues. CDR1 SGHVS and CDR2 FQNEAQ come from the germline V gene. The V end lost 5 bases, the J end lost 8 bases, and 18 bases lay between the germline ends.

This clone was recorded once. The chain uses TRBV6-1 and TRBJ2-7, with TRBD1 matching 7 bases. The CDR3 is 16 amino acids. The V and J ends lost 0 bases and 3 bases, in that order; junction bases with no gene match: 8. The germline V gene has CDR1 MNHNS and CDR2 SASEGT. This CDR3 is CASSEADLGQYYEQYF. As DNA, the CDR3 is TGTGCCAGCAGTGAAGCGGACTTGGGACAGTACTACGAGCAGTACTTC.

V is TRBV18 and J is TRBJ2-1; perhaps TRBD1 as D (5 bases). Germline V CDR1 and CDR2: KGHSH, LQKENI. There are 15 residues in the CDR3. Between the trimmed V and J ends, which lost 1 base and 1 base, there was a span of 8 bases. CDR3 sequence (DNA): TGTGCCAGCTCACCACAGCAGGGATCCTACAATGAGCAGTTCTTC. Protein product: CASSPQQGSYNEQFF.

The V gene is TRBV14, the J gene TRBJ1-2, with D possibly being TRBD1 (5 bases). Germline assignment: CDR1 SGHDN and CDR2 FVKESK. V lost 5 bases, J lost 4 bases, and 14 bases lay in between. CDR3 size: 14 residues. The CDR3 DNA reads TGTGCCAGCAGCGCGGGACCGCCGGGCTATGGCTACACCTTC. Protein product: CASSAGPPGYGYTF.

V usage is TRBV19 and J usage is TRBJ2-7, with a possible D match to TRBD1 (5 bases). Trimming shortened V by 6 bases and J by 7 bases, and 19 bases separated the two germline ends. Germline V gives CDR1 LNHDA, CDR2 SQIVND (reference sequence). This CDR3 is built from 14 residues. The DNA for the CDR3 is TGTGCCAGTAGGAGAAAAGGGGATTTGGGAGAGCAGTACTTC. It is translated as CASRRKGDLGEQYF. Combining the CDR3 with reference TRBV19 and TRBJ2-7 gives the whole variable domain DGGITQSPKYLFRKEGQNVTLSCEQNLNHDAMYWYRQDPGQGLRLIYYSQIVNDFQKGDIAEGYSVSREKKESFPLTVTSAQKNPTAFYLCASRRKGDLGEQYFGPGTRLTVT.

The count of this clone is one. This chain connects TRBV27 to TRBJ1-6; possibly TRBD1 for D (5 bases). Deletions cut 3 bases from V and 8 bases from J, with 17 bases between. CDR3 size: 16 residues. Germline values: CDR1 MNHEY, CDR2 SMNVEV (reference sequence). CDR3 sequence (DNA): TGTGCCAGCAGTTTTAAGGCAGGGCTTAGGGATTCACCCCTCCACTTT. Translating gives CASSFKAGLRDSPLHF.

This CDR3 reads CASSQTGDPDLYEQYF. In nucleotides, the CDR3 is TGTGCCAGCAGCCAAACAGGGGACCCTGACCTTTACGAGCAGTACTTC. The rearrangement joins TRBV5-6 to TRBJ2-7, with 7 nucleotides matching TRBD1. V trimming: 4 bases; J trimming: 4 bases; junction bases outside the gene matches: 14. The germline V gene has CDR1 SGHDT and CDR2 YYEEEE. The CDR3 has 16 amino acids.

The chain employs TRBV27 and TRBJ1-2, with TRBD1 matching over 11 bases. Germline CDR1 MNHEY, CDR2 SMNVEV (reference sequence). CDR3 length: 15 residues. V gave up 4 bases and J gave up 8 bases; unmatched junction bases: 9. The chain's CDR3 is CASSSGQGVNDGYTF. As DNA, the CDR3 is TGTGCCAGCAGTTCGGGACAGGGGGTAAACGACGGCTACACCTTC.

This sequence joins TRBV6-2 or TRBV6-3 and TRBJ2-1; 7 nucleotides align to TRBD1. J was trimmed by 4 bases and V by 5 bases; bases with no gene match: 5. The CDR3 spans 14 residues. From germline, CDR1 is MNHEY and CDR2 SVGEGT. In DNA form, the CDR3 reads TGTGCCAGCAGTACCGGGACAGCTTACAATGAGCAGTTCTTC. Translating gives CASSTGTAYNEQFF.

The chain combines TRBV2 with TRBJ1-2, with 7 bases matching TRBD1. CDR3 length: 17 residues. Germline CDR1 and CDR2: SNHLY and FYNNEI. Trimming at V came to 2 bases and at J to 8 bases, leaving 17 bases not matched to a gene. The DNA of the CDR3 is TGTGCCAGCAGTGAACTTGCGGGACAGACCCAAAGGGGGGGCTACACCTTC. It codes for CASSELAGQTQRGGYTF.

V and J are TRBV2 and TRBJ1-5; D gene unclear. The V end lost 3 bases, the J end lost 0 bases, and 9 bases lay between the germline ends. Germline V gene sequence: CDR1 SNHLY, CDR2 FYNNEI. CDR3 size: 15 residues. CDR3 amino acids: CASSDFRGSNQPQHF. DNA for the CDR3: TGTGCCAGCAGTGATTTCCGGGGTAGCAATCAGCCCCAGCATTTT.

The V and J genes are TRBV4-2 and TRBJ1-3; no reliable D call. CDR3 size: 15 residues. Trimming stripped 4 bases from V and 1 base from J, with 11 bases between. Germline lookup yields CDR1 LGHNA and CDR2 YNFKEQ. Here the CDR3 reads CASSLQGRSGNTIYF. The CDR3 region has the DNA TGTGCCAGCAGCCTACAAGGCAGGTCTGGAAACACCATATATTTT.

The V gene is TRBV29-1, the J gene TRBJ1-1; the D gene is possibly TRBD1 (5 bases). V dropped 4 bases and J dropped 0 bases, with 15 bases sitting between them. The germline CDR1 and CDR2 sequences are SQVTM and ANQGSEA. The CDR3 has 15 residues. The CDR3: CSVGGGWGMNTEAFF. The CDR3 DNA sequence: TGCAGCGTTGGTGGAGGTTGGGGCATGAACACTGAAGCTTTCTTT.

The chain employs TRBV6-5 and TRBJ1-1, with D maybe TRBD1 (5 bases). The V gene lost 5 bases and the J gene lost 3 bases, with 13 bases spanning the gap. The CDR3 loop spans 14 amino acids. The germline gives CDR1 MNHEY, CDR2 SVGAGI. The CDR3 spells CASSPTTVYTEAFF. CDR3 in DNA: TGTGCCAGCAGTCCTACGACAGTTTACACTGAAGCTTTCTTT.

This chain joins TRBV5-1 and TRBJ1-4; 7 nucleotides agree with TRBD1. Trimming took 4 bases from V and 0 from J; bases not matched to a gene: 6. The CDR3 is 16 amino acids. CDR1 is SGHRS, CDR2 YFSETQ, per germline. This chain's CDR3 is CASSRGQAATNEKLFF. The CDR3 DNA reads TGCGCCAGCAGCCGCGGACAGGCTGCAACTAATGAAAAACTGTTTTTT.

This chain joins TRBV18 and TRBJ1-3, with D possibly TRBD1 on 6 matching bases. Germline CDR1 KGHSH, CDR2 LQKENI. CDR3 size: 16 residues. Trimming stripped 3 bases from V and 1 base from J, with 13 bases between. This CDR3 is CASSPKNRVSGNTIYF. CDR3 nucleotides: TGTGCCAGCTCACCCAAAAACAGGGTTTCTGGAAACACCATATATTTT.

The chain links TRBV7-2 to TRBJ1-1; D is perhaps TRBD1 (6 bases). CDR1 is SGHTA and CDR2 is FQGNSA in the germline V gene. Trimming left V 7 bases short and J 10 bases short, with 22 bases between. This CDR3 contains 14 residues. CDR3 sequence: CASNQPWGRKVAFF. In nucleotides, the CDR3 is TGTGCCAGCAATCAGCCCTGGGGGCGCAAGGTAGCTTTCTTT.

This chain joins TRBV30 and TRBJ1-6; D is unresolved. In germline, CDR1 is GTSNPN, CDR2 SVGIG (reference sequence). The CDR3 spans 13 residues. V lost 2 bases to trimming and J lost 0 bases, with 2 bases between them. The CDR3 protein is CAWSSSYNSPLHF. CDR3 sequence (DNA): TGTGCCTGGAGTAGCTCCTATAATTCACCCCTCCACTTT.

The V gene is TRBV18, the J gene TRBJ1-5, with 8 bases that match TRBD1. V dropped 4 bases and J dropped 2; count of bases not matched to a gene: 10. This CDR3 has 17 residues. Germline CDR1 and CDR2: KGHSH and LQKENI. This CDR3 is CASSLRPLDRGNQPQHF. CDR3 DNA sequence: TGTGCCAGCTCACTTCGCCCTCTGGACAGGGGCAATCAGCCCCAGCATTTT.

The V gene is TRBV5-5, the J gene TRBJ1-1; no definite D call. This CDR3 has 14 residues. Germline CDR1 and CDR2: SGHKS and YYEKEE (reference sequence). Trimming removed 1 base from V and 4 bases from J, with 11 bases in between. The CDR3 nucleotides are TGTGCCAGCAGCTTGTGGGGAGAATCCACTGAAGCTTTCTTT. Protein: CASSLWGESTEAFF.

The chain recombines TRBV6-5 with TRBJ2-7; 8 bases match TRBD2. Germline loops: CDR1 MNHEY, CDR2 SVGAGI. Trimming at V came to 8 bases and at J to 6 bases, leaving 6 bases not matched to a gene. The CDR3 covers 12 residues. The CDR3 spells CASRGGKAEQYF. The CDR3 DNA follows: TGTGCCAGCCGGGGGGGGAAGGCCGAGCAGTACTTC.

This clone is a singleton in its sample. The gene calls are TRBV7-9 and TRBJ2-1; 9 bases are a match to TRBD2. Germline-derived CDR1 and CDR2 are SEHNR and FQNEAQ (reference sequence). V shed 5 bases and J 9 bases; nucleotides not matched to a gene: 17. The CDR3 consists of 17 residues. CDR3 protein: CASSPKVFSGSGSEQFF. The CDR3 nucleotides read TGTGCCAGCAGCCCAAAGGTTTTTAGCGGGAGTGGGTCTGAGCAGTTCTTC.

This chain links TRBV11-2 with TRBJ1-4; D remains unclear. The V end was cut by 0 bases, the J end by 7 bases, with 6 bases between. Germline V gives CDR1 SGHAT, CDR2 FQNNGV. CDR3 length: 13 amino acids. In DNA form, the CDR3 reads TGTGCCAGCAGCTTAGAGAGAGGTGAAAAACTGTTTTTT. Residues: CASSLERGEKLFF.